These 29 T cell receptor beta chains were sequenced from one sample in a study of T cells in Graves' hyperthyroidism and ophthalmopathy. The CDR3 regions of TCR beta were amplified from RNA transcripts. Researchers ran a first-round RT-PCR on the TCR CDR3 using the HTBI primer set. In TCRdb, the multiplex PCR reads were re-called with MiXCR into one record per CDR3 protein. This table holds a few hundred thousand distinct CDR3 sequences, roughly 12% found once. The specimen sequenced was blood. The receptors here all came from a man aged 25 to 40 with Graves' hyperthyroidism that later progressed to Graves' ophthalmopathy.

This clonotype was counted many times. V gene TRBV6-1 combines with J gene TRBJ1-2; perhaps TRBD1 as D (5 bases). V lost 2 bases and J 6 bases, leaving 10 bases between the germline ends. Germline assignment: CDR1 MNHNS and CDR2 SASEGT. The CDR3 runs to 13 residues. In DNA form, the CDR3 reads TGTGCCAGCAGTGAATTCGCAGGGAATGGCTACACCTTC. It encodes CASSEFAGNGYTF.

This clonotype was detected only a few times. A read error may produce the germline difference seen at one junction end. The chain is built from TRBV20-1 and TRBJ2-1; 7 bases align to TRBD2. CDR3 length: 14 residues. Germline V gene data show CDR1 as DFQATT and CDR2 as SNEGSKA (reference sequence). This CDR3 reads CSARGTSTYNEQSF. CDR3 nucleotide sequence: TGCAGTGCTAGAGGGACTAGTACATACAATGAGCAGTCCTTC.

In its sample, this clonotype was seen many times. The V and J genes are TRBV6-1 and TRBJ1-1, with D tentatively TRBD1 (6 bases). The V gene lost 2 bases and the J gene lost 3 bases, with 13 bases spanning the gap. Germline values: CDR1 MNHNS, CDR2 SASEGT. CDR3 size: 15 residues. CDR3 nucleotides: TGTGCCAGCAGTGAACCTGCACAGGGTGACACTGAAGCTTTCTTT. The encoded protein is CASSEPAQGDTEAFF.

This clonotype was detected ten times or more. CDR3 sequence (DNA): TGTGCCAGCAGCATCGACCCTAGCACAGATACGCAGTATTTT. It specifies CASSIDPSTDTQYF. This rearrangement joins TRBV11-2 to TRBJ2-3; D call uncertain. The V end lost 5 bases, the J end lost 0 bases, and 9 bases lay between the germline ends. The CDR3 has 14 amino acids. CDR1 is SGHAT, CDR2 FQNNGV, per germline.

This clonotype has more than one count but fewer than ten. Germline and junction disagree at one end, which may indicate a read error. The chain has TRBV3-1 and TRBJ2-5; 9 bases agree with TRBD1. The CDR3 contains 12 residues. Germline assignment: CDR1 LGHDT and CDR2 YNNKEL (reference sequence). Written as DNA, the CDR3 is TGTGCCAGCAGCCAAGAGTGGACAGGGGTAGACTTC. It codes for CASSQEWTGVDF.

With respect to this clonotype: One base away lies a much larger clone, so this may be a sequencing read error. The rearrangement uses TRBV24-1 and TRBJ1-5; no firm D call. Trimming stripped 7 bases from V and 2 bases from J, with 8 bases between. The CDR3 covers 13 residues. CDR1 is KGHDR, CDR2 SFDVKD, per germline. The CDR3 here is CATSQDGNQPQHF. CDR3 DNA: TGTGCCACCAGCCAGGATGGCAATCAGCCCCAGCATTTT.

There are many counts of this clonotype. This CDR3 reads CASRQGQRLEAFF. The CDR3, as DNA: TGTGCCAGCAGGCAGGGACAGCGTCTTGAAGCTTTCTTT. The chain is built from TRBV7-9 and TRBJ1-1, with TRBD1 matching over 7 bases. Germline CDR1 and CDR2: SEHNR and FQNEAQ (reference sequence). The J segment lost 7 bases and the V segment lost 6 bases, leaving 8 bases of the junction unmatched. This CDR3 has 13 amino acids.

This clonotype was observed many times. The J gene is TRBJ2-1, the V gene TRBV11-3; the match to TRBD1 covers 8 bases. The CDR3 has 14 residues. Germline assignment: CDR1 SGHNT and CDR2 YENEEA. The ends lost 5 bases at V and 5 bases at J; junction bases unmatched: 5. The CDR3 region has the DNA TGTGCCAGCAGCCCGTGGGACAGGAACAATGAGCAGTTCTTC. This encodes CASSPWDRNNEQFF.

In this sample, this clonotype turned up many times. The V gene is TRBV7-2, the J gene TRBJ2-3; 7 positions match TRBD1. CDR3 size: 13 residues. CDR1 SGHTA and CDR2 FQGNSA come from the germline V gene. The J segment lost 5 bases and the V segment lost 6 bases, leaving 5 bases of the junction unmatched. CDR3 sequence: CASSKGAKDTQYF. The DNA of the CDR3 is TGTGCCAGCAGTAAGGGGGCCAAAGATACGCAGTATTTT.

The chain's CDR3 is CASSQDFGGHYNEQFF. The CDR3 region has the DNA TGTGCCAGCAGCCAAGATTTCGGGGGGCATTACAATGAGCAGTTCTTC. The chain combines TRBV3-1 with TRBJ2-1; D is perhaps TRBD2 (7 bases). Germline V gene sequence: CDR1 LGHDT, CDR2 YNNKEL (reference sequence). This CDR3 is built from 16 residues. V dropped 0 bases and J dropped 4 bases, with 13 bases sitting between them.

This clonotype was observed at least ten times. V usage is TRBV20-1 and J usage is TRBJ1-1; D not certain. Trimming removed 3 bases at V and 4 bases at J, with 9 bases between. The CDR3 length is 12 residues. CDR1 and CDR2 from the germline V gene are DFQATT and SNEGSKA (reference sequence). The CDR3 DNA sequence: TGCAGTGCTAGCGGGGAGGGCACTGAAGCTTTCTTT. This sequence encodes CSASGEGTEAFF.

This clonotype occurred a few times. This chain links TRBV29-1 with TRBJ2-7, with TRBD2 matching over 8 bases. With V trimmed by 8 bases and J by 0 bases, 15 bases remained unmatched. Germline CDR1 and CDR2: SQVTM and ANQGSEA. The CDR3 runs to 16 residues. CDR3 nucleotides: TGCAGCATCATACCCCGGCGGGGGGTCAACTCCTACGAGCAGTACTTC. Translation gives CSIIPRRGVNSYEQYF.

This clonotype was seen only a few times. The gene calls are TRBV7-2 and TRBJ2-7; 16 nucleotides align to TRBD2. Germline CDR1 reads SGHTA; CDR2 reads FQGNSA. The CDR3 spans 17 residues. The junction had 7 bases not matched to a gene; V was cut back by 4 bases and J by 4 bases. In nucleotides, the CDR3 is TGTGCCAGCAGCTACAGCTGGGGACTAGCGGGGGGGTACGAGCAGTACTTC. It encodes CASSYSWGLAGGYEQYF.

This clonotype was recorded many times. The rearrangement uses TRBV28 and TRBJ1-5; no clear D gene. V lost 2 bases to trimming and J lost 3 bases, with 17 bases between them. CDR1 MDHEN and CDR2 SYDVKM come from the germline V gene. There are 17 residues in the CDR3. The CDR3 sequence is CASSLQGPRALNQPQHF. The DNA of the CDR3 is TGTGCCAGCAGTTTACAAGGGCCGCGGGCTCTCAATCAGCCCCAGCATTTT.

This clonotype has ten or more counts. CDR3 loop: CASSDPDTEAFF. In DNA, the CDR3 is TGTGCCAGCAGTGACCCCGACACTGAAGCTTTCTTT. The rearrangement joins TRBV2 to TRBJ1-1; unclear D gene. Trimming took 3 bases from V and 3 from J, leaving 5 bases between them. Germline V lookup: CDR1 SNHLY, CDR2 FYNNEI. The CDR3 is 12 amino acids.

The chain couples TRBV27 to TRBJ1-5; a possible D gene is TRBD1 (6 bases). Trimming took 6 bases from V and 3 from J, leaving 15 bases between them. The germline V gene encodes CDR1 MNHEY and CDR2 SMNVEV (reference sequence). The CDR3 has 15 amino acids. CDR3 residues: CASRAQGNNNQPQHF. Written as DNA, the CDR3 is TGTGCCAGCAGGGCCCAGGGGAATAACAATCAGCCCCAGCATTTT.

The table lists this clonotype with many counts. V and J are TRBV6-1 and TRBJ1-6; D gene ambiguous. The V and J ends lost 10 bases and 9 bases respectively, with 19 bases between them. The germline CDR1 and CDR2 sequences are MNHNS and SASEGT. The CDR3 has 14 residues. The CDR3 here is CATAGVEGFSPLHF. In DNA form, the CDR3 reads TGTGCCACCGCGGGAGTAGAGGGTTTTTCACCCCTCCACTTT.

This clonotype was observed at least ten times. For the CDR3, the DNA is TGTGCCAGCAGCCCCGGGACTAGCCACACAGATACGCAGTATTTT. Translation gives CASSPGTSHTDTQYF. The chain combines TRBV12-3 or TRBV12-4 with TRBJ2-3; TRBD2 aligns across 9 bases. V lost 6 bases and J lost 2; bases outside the gene matches: 6. This CDR3 contains 15 residues.

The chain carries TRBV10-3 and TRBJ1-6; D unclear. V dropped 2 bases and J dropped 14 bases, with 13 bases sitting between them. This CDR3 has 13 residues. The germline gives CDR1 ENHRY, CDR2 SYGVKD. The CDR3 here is CAISEAGVMALHF. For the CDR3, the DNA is TGTGCCATCAGTGAGGCCGGGGTCATGGCCCTCCACTTT.

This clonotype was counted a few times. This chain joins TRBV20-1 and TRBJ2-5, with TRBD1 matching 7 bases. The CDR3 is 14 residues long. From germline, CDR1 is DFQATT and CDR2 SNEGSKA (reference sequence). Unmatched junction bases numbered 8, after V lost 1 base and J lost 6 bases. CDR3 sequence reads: CSARVTGAMKTQYF. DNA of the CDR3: TGCAGTGCTAGAGTTACAGGGGCGATGAAGACCCAGTACTTC.

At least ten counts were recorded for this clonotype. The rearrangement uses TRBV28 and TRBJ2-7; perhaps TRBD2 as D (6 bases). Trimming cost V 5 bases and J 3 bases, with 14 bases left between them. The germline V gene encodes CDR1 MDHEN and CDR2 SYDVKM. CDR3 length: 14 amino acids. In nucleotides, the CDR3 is TGTGCCAGCAGTACCCGGTGGGGAGGCTACGAGCAGTACTTC. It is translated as CASSTRWGGYEQYF.

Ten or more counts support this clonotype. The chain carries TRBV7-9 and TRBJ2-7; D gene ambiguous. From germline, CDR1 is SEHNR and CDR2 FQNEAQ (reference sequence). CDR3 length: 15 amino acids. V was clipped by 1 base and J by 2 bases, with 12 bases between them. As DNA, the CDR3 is TGTGCCAGCAGCTTAGGACGGCATACCCCCTACGAGCAGTACTTC. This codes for CASSLGRHTPYEQYF.

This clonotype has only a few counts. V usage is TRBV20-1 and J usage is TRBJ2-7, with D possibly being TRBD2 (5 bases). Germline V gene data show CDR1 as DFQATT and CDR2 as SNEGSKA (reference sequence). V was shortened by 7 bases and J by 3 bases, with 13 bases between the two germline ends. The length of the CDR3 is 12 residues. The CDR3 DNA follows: TGCAGTGTTAGGACTGACCACTACGAGCAGTACTTC. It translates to CSVRTDHYEQYF.

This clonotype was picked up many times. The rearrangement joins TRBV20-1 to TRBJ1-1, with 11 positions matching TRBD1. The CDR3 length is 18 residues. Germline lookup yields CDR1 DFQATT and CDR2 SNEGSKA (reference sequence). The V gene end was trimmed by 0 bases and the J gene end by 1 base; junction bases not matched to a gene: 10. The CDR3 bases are TGCAGTGCTAGAGATGCGACGGACAGGGGGCCGGGGAACACTGAAGCTTTCTTT. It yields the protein CSARDATDRGPGNTEAFF.

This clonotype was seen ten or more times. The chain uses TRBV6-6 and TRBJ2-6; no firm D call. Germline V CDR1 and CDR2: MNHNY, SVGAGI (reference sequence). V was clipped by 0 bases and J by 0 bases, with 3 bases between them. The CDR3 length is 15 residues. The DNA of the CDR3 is TGTGCCAGCAGTTACTCGCTCTCTGGGGCCAACGTCCTGACTTTC. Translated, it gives CASSYSLSGANVLTF.

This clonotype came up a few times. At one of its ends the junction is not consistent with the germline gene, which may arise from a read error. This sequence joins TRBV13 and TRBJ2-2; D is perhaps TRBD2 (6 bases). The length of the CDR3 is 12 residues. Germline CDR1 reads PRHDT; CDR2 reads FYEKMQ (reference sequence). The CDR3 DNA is TGTGCCAGCAGCTCGGGACTCCCGGGGCACGTTTTT. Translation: CASSSGLPGHVF.

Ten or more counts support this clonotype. The CDR3 protein is CASSLSRVNTGELFF. As DNA, the CDR3 is TGTGCCAGCAGCTTATCGCGGGTGAACACCGGGGAGCTGTTTTTT. The chain carries TRBV11-1 and TRBJ2-2, with D tentatively TRBD2 (5 bases). Germline CDR1 SGHAT, CDR2 FQDESV (reference sequence). V dropped 2 bases and J dropped 1 base, with 8 bases sitting between them. The CDR3 is 15 amino acids.

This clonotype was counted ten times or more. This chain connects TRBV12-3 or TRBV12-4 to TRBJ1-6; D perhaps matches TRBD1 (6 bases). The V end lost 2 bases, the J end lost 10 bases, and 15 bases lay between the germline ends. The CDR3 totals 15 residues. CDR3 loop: CASSLSSGVRSPLHF. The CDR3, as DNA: TGTGCCAGCAGTTTATCTTCAGGGGTACGGTCACCCCTCCACTTT.

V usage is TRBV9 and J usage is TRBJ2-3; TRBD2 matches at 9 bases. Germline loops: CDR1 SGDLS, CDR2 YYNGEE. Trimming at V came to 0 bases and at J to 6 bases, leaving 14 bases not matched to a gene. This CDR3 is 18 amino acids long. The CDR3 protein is CASSVAPERGEDRDTQYF. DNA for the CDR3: TGTGCCAGCAGCGTAGCCCCTGAGCGGGGGGAGGATAGGGATACGCAGTATTTT.